A single sample is the source of the 21 T cell receptor beta chains below, sequenced in a study of T cells in Graves' hyperthyroidism and ophthalmopathy. Researchers amplified the TCR beta CDR3 regions from RNA transcripts. First-round RT-PCR with HTBI primers amplified the TCR CDR3 region. TCRdb reprocessed the multiplex PCR reads with MiXCR, giving one entry per CDR3 protein. Of approximately 720,000 distinct CDR3 sequences listed, over 15% are singletons. The specimen was blood. All receptors come from a woman aged 45-60 years with Graves' hyperthyroidism that later progressed to Graves' ophthalmopathy.

This clonotype was counted many times. CDR3 sequence: CASRKGLAGTSGANVLTF. The DNA of the CDR3 is TGTGCCAGCAGAAAGGGACTAGCGGGGACCTCTGGGGCCAACGTCCTGACTTTC. The chain carries TRBV3-1 and TRBJ2-6; 13 bases match TRBD2. After removal of 6 bases from V and 0 bases from J, the junction contained 5 bases not matched to a gene. The CDR3 extends over 18 amino acids. The V gene's germline CDR1 is LGHDT and CDR2 YNNKEL (reference sequence).

The table lists this clonotype with a few counts. This chain links TRBV9 with TRBJ1-1; TRBD1 matches at 7 bases. The CDR3 runs to 14 residues. Germline V gene lookup returns CDR1 SGDLS and CDR2 YYNGEE. Trimming took 4 bases from V and 3 from J; bases not matched to a gene: 6. CDR3 loop: CASSPRGQYTEAFF. In DNA, the CDR3 is TGTGCCAGCAGCCCGAGGGGACAGTACACTGAAGCTTTCTTT.

The table lists this clonotype with many counts. The chain has TRBV3-1 and TRBJ2-7, with 10 bases fitting TRBD1. CDR3 size: 15 residues. From germline, CDR1 is LGHDT and CDR2 YNNKEL (reference sequence). J was trimmed by 5 bases and V by 3 bases; bases with no gene match: 7. The CDR3, as DNA: TGTGCCAGCAGCCACCCGGGACAGGGGACGGACGAGCAGTACTTC. Translated: CASSHPGQGTDEQYF.

This clonotype came up a few times. The rearrangement links TRBV12-3 or TRBV12-4 to TRBJ2-7; D could derive from TRBD1 or TRBD2 (5 bases each). Deletions cut 10 bases from V and 3 bases from J, with 10 bases between. The length of the CDR3 is 11 residues. The chain's CDR3 is CATGTGYEQYF. The CDR3 region has the DNA TGTGCCACAGGGACCGGCTACGAGCAGTACTTC.

This clonotype was seen more than once but under ten times. The chain is built from TRBV18 and TRBJ2-6; D unclear. In germline, CDR1 is KGHSH, CDR2 LQKENI. The CDR3 loop spans 15 amino acids. V lost 5 bases and J 1 base, leaving 9 bases between the germline ends. For the CDR3, the DNA is TGTGCCAGCTCATCGTCGCTGTCTGGGGCCAACGTCCTGACTTTC. Residues: CASSSSLSGANVLTF.

This chain connects TRBV30 to TRBJ2-4; TRBD2 matches 8 bases. The germline CDR1 and CDR2 sequences are GTSNPN and SVGIG (reference sequence). Trimming at V came to 0 bases and at J to 5 bases, leaving 6 bases not matched to a gene. The CDR3 extends over 15 amino acids. The CDR3 sequence is CAWSVGTSSQNIQYF. CDR3 bases: TGTGCCTGGAGTGTTGGGACTAGTTCCCAAAACATTCAGTACTTC.

In regard to this clonotype: This clone may be a read error of a much larger clone one base away. The chain carries TRBV29-1 and TRBJ1-5, with TRBD1 matching 10 bases. Trimming removed 4 bases from V and 5 bases from J; junction bases left unmatched: 5. The CDR3 consists of 14 residues. The germline V gene has CDR1 SQVTM and CDR2 ANQGSEA. CDR3 DNA sequence: TGCAGCGTTGCGGGACAGGGGTTGGATCAGCCCCAGCATTTT. Translation: CSVAGQGLDQPQHF.

As regards this clonotype: With a much larger clone just one base away, this may be a read error. The gene calls are TRBV10-3 and TRBJ2-3; 10 positions agree with TRBD2. V shed 0 bases and J 6 bases; nucleotides not matched to a gene: 6. The CDR3 consists of 16 residues. The germline V gene has CDR1 ENHRY and CDR2 SYGVKD. The CDR3 nucleotides read TGTGCCATCAGTGAGTCGGCGCCTAGCGGGGGTGATACGCAGTATTTT. Residues: CAISESAPSGGDTQYF.

There are many counts of this clonotype. This chain links TRBV27 with TRBJ2-1; D perhaps matches TRBD2 (5 bases). The V gene lost 4 bases and the J gene lost 3 bases, with 13 bases spanning the gap. The CDR3 consists of 15 residues. Germline V CDR1 and CDR2: MNHEY, SMNVEV (reference sequence). The CDR3 region is CASSSLGVGYNEQFF. The CDR3 bases are TGTGCCAGCAGTTCCCTCGGGGTAGGCTACAATGAGCAGTTCTTC.

The V and J genes are TRBV7-9 and TRBJ1-2; D possibly corresponds to TRBD1 (5 bases). The CDR3 has 14 residues. V was shortened by 1 base and J by 4 bases, with 10 bases between the two germline ends. In germline, CDR1 is SEHNR, CDR2 FQNEAQ (reference sequence). The CDR3 here is CASSLGRAGYGYTF. CDR3 in DNA: TGTGCCAGCAGCTTAGGCAGGGCGGGCTATGGCTACACCTTC.

J is TRBJ2-1 and V is TRBV12-3 or TRBV12-4; 8 nucleotides line up with TRBD1. V gave up 4 bases and J gave up 6 bases; unmatched junction bases: 8. CDR3 length: 15 residues. The CDR3 sequence: CASSSRTGYVNEQFF. CDR3 nucleotide sequence: TGTGCCAGCAGTTCGCGGACAGGGTACGTCAATGAGCAGTTCTTC.

This clonotype appeared a single time. One end of the junction does not line up with germline, which may come from a read error. The J gene is TRBJ1-4, the V gene TRBV15, with unresolved D. The CDR3 extends over 15 amino acids. Germline-derived CDR1 and CDR2 are LNHNV and YYDKDF (reference sequence). CDR3 coding DNA: TGTGCCACCAGCAGGTCGACGGGTTGGGATGAAAAACCGTTTTTT. As protein: CATSRSTGWDEKPFF. Full variable domain (rest looked up from reference TRBV15 and TRBJ1-4): DAMVIQNPRYQVTQFGKPVTLSCSQTLNHNVMYWYQQKSSQAPKLLFHYYDKDFNNEADTPDNFQSRRPNTSFCFLDIRSPGLGDTAMYLCATSRSTGWDEKPFFGSGTQLSVL.

This rearrangement joins TRBV7-8 to TRBJ2-5, with a possible D match to TRBD2 (5 bases). V was trimmed by 5 bases and J by 5 bases, leaving 18 bases between them. The length of the CDR3 is 15 residues. Germline CDR1 reads SGHVS; CDR2 reads FQNEAQ. CDR3 coding DNA: TGTGCCAGCAGCCCTGAGGCCCGGGGAGTGGAGACCCAGTACTTC. This gives the protein CASSPEARGVETQYF. Full variable domain (rest looked up from reference TRBV7-8 and TRBJ2-5): GAGVSQSPRYKVAKRGQDVALRCDPISGHVSLFWYQQALGQGPEFLTYFQNEAQLDKSGLPSDRFFAERPEGSVSTLKIQRTQQEDSAVYLCASSPEARGVETQYFGPGTRLLVL.

This clonotype has a count of ten or more. The chain recombines TRBV4-1 with TRBJ2-1, with no clear D. This CDR3 has 11 residues. Germline-derived CDR1 and CDR2 are MGHRA and YSYEKL. Between the trimmed V and J ends, which lost 2 bases and 7 bases, there was a span of 3 bases. The CDR3 DNA sequence: TGCGCCAGCAGCCAACAGAATGAGCAGTTCTTC. Translated: CASSQQNEQFF.

This sequence joins TRBV5-1 and TRBJ2-1, with 9 bases fitting TRBD1. The V gene end was trimmed by 0 bases and the J gene end by 0 bases; junction bases not matched to a gene: 16. CDR1 SGHRS and CDR2 YFSETQ come from the germline V gene. The CDR3 runs to 21 residues. The CDR3 DNA sequence: TGCGCCAGCAGCTTGGTATTGTCCGGGACAGGGTTGGTAAGCTCCTACAATGAGCAGTTCTTC. Protein sequence: CASSLVLSGTGLVSSYNEQFF.

This chain uses TRBV12-3 or TRBV12-4 with TRBJ1-5; D might be TRBD1 (6 bases). CDR3 length equals 15 residues. The V and J ends lost 4 bases and 7 bases respectively, with 17 bases between them. The CDR3 sequence is CASSSGGAPGQPQHF. CDR3 DNA: TGTGCCAGCAGTTCCGGGGGGGCGCCAGGGCAGCCCCAGCATTTT.

This clonotype came up many times. V and J are TRBV18 and TRBJ1-4; a weak D match, TRBD1 (5 bases). V dropped 2 bases and J dropped 8 bases, with 15 bases sitting between them. From germline, CDR1 is KGHSH and CDR2 LQKENI. CDR3 length: 15 amino acids. This chain's CDR3 is CASSPDPSSGEKLFF. The DNA of the CDR3 is TGTGCCAGCTCACCAGACCCGTCCTCAGGGGAAAAACTGTTTTTT.

This clonotype was seen only a few times. The chain combines TRBV20-1 with TRBJ2-3; 11 positions agree with TRBD2. The V gene's germline CDR1 is DFQATT and CDR2 SNEGSKA (reference sequence). Trimming took 0 bases from V and 6 from J; bases not matched to a gene: 5. The CDR3 is 15 residues long. CDR3 sequence reads: CSARDSGGAGDTQYF. The DNA for the CDR3 is TGCAGTGCTAGAGATAGCGGGGGGGCAGGGGATACGCAGTATTTT.

This clonotype was seen repeatedly, ten times or more. The J gene is TRBJ2-7, the V gene TRBV5-1, with D possibly matching TRBD1 (5 bases). The CDR3 totals 14 residues. V lost 2 bases, J lost 3 bases, and 12 bases lay in between. Germline CDR1 reads SGHRS; CDR2 reads YFSETQ. The CDR3 spells CASSFGQGFYEQYF. CDR3 in DNA: TGCGCCAGCAGCTTTGGGCAGGGATTCTACGAGCAGTACTTC.

This clonotype was observed a few times. In nucleotides, the CDR3 is TGTGCCACCGGGACAACCCCCTACGAGCAGTACTTC. Protein product: CATGTTPYEQYF. The chain carries TRBV9 and TRBJ2-7; D perhaps matches TRBD1 (6 bases). This CDR3 is 12 amino acids long. The germline V gene encodes CDR1 SGDLS and CDR2 YYNGEE. V was cut by 9 bases and J by 2 bases, with 12 bases left in between.

This clonotype was detected only a few times. The CDR3 DNA sequence: TGTGCCAGCACTCCGACAGGAGGAAACACCATATATTTT. Translation gives CASTPTGGNTIYF. V gene TRBV6-1 combines with J gene TRBJ1-3, with D possibly being TRBD1 (6 bases). The CDR3 loop spans 13 amino acids. Germline CDR1 is MNHNS and CDR2 is SASEGT. Trimming took off 7 bases at V and 4 bases at J, with 11 bases between the two ends.